This T cell receptor beta chain was recovered during a study of vaccination and CD4 T cells after COVID-19 (dated by TCRdb to between 2021 and 2022). Broadly, across the study: The convalescent cohort included six males and four females, with two Hispanic individuals, seven Caucasians, two Asians and one multiracial person. Participants received two doses of either the Pfizer-BioNTech BNT162b2 vaccine (n=8) or the Moderna mRNA-1273 vaccine (n=2). Post-COVID blood samples were collected from convalescent patients a median of approximately 100 days after diagnosis, with a range of roughly 35 to 170 days. The time from the second vaccine dose to post-vaccine blood sampling had a median of roughly 79 days and ranged from about 14 to 250 days. Culture stimuli were overlapping spike peptide pools from SARS-CoV-2 and from the common cold coronaviruses HCoV-NL63, HCoV-OC43 and HCoV-229E. Control cultures used a CEFX viral epitope pool as positive control, an HIV-1 Nef peptide pool as negative control, or no peptide. In approximately ten COVID-19 convalescent patients and a few infection-naive healthy vaccine recipients, the spike-specific CD4+ TCR repertoire before mRNA vaccination was compared with the repertoire after mRNA vaccination. At the TCR clonotype level, an earlier paper using these donors assessed memory CD4+ T cell crossreactivity between SARS-CoV-2 and common cold coronavirus spike proteins.

Sample treatment or condition, as interpreted from the label and publication: approximately 11-day PBMC culture with coronavirus spike peptide pools or control peptides (ViraFEST assay). CD4+ T cells from unexposed donors were collected before the COVID-19 pandemic (2011-2018). The study used the ViraFEST assay, which expanded antigen-specific T cells with peptide pools and then identified expanded clonotypes by TCR sequencing. Each well held 2.2 million or so PBMCs cultured in IMDM containing about 5% human AB serum and around 9.2 IU/ml IL-2, with roughly 9.2 ug/ml peptide pools added. On days 3 and 7, half of the culture medium was replaced with fresh IL-2-containing medium. CD4+ T cells were isolated after approximately ten days of culture through negative selection using the EasySep CD4+ T cell isolation kit. Unexposed donor CD4+ T cells were tested for reactivity to SARS-CoV-2 S and N and four common cold coronavirus spike pools, as cell number allowed. PBMCs were separated from whole blood using Ficoll-Paque Plus gradient centrifugation and then either used fresh or cryopreserved at -140C. Culture conditions were generally each tested in triplicate wells. Leukapheresis product for the unexposed donors was bought commercially.

Library preparation employed PCR. DNA from cultured CD4+ T cells underwent TCR sequencing with the Oncomine TCR Beta short-read assay at the Johns Hopkins FTIC core. The QIAamp micro DNA kit was used to extract genomic DNA from the cultured CD4+ T cells. Oncomine TCR Beta libraries made from cultured CD4+ T cells were pooled using unique dual indexes and sequenced on an Illumina iSeq 100. In the authors' own workflow: Non-productive sequences were filtered out, and CDR3s that did not start with C, did not end with F or W, or were shorter than 7 amino acids were discarded. The MANAFEST web application identified antigen-specific clonotypes by comparing peptide-stimulated wells against reference wells and other culture wells. Positive clones required FDR below 0.05, an odds ratio above 5, and productive frequency above 0.1% in at least two of three replicate wells. A clonotype was classed as cross-reactive if the clonotype showed significant expansion both in SARS-CoV-2 spike wells and in at least one common cold coronavirus spike condition. Levenshtein distances (stringdist) and unrooted phylogenetic trees (ape) in R version 3.6.1 were used to assess CDR3 homology. TCRdb ran its own pipeline on the public reads, namely fastp trimming at Q25 and MiXCR clone calling, and kept in-frame beta chains. When rows share a CDR3 protein, they turn into one entry using the most common DNA and genes. TCRdb's processing, not the authors', yielded these V and J calls. The sample includes approximately 6,000 distinct CDR3 sequences, with approximately 39% observed a single time. The ten biggest clones cover 45% to 50% of the sample.

General conclusions and limits of the study: Only a relatively small number of convalescent patients were included in the study, and early timepoints following natural infection were not analyzed. In convalescent patients, a median around 86% of post-vaccine SARS-CoV-2-reactive clones were detected only after vaccination, suggesting vaccine-specific priming. Of the vaccine-specific clones in convalescent patients, 304 of 307, or nearly all, reacted only to SARS-CoV-2 spike and did not cross-react with common cold coronaviruses. An increase in the median number of SARS-CoV-2-reactive clonotypes from approximately 21 after infection to a few dozen after vaccination was observed, but the change was not found to be significant.

The CDR3 sequence holds 11 residues, the cysteine and phenylalanine included. The CDR3 DNA has 33 bases and is translated from base 1. At the junction V is shortened by 2 bases and J by 5 bases, with 3 bases in between. CDR1 MNHEY and CDR2 SVGEGT were looked up in the germline V gene. For this clonotype: Its antigen has not been determined. No much larger clone exists at a distance of one base, and base qualities are not known.

The chain employs TRBV6-2 or TRBV6-3 and TRBJ2-5; the D gene lacks a confident call. This sequence was found in a human donor in good health. Specimen: CD4+ T cells from blood, cultured in vitro. This receptor carries the CDR3 CASSYDETQYF. The nucleotide sequence reads TGTGCCAGCAGTTACGACGAGACCCAGTACTTC.